This TCR beta chain was retrieved from a study of T cells in Graves' hyperthyroidism and ophthalmopathy. Findings of the study overall: Ophthalmopathy and stable hyperthyroidism were told apart by a 13 V-J model. The blood repertoire included most of the expanded thyroid clonotypes above 0.001.

The germline gives CDR1 MDHEN, CDR2 SYDVKM. The CDR3 is 13 residues long. Trimming removed 4 bases at V and 8 bases at J, with 14 bases between. RNA transcripts were the template for amplifying TCR beta CDR3 regions. TCR CDR3 underwent first-round RT-PCR with the HTBI primer set. TCRdb reprocessed the multiplex PCR reads with MiXCR, giving one entry per CDR3 protein. This table has roughly 520,000 distinct CDR3 sequences, around 22% appearing once. Worth noting for this clonotype: Its antigen is not known.

Ophthalmopathy patients showed a Clinical Activity Score of at least 3, NOSPECS grade of at least 4 and duration under 3 months. Investigators excluded patients with uncontrolled infection, other autoimmune disease, pregnancy or lactation. This TCR was sampled from a woman between 25 and 40 years old with Graves' ophthalmopathy. This chain connects TRBV28 to TRBJ1-2; weak D call: TRBD1 (5 bases). What was sequenced was blood. CDR3 coding DNA: TGTGCCAGCAGTTGGCAGGGAAGGACCGGCTACACCTTC. Translating gives CASSWQGRTGYTF.